This TCR beta chain is from a study of human T cells and chemical hapten exposure. Time point noted: patch test 1, 2 weeks after DPC sensitization. Specified treatment: therapeutic diphenylcyclopropenone sensitization with weekly scalp DPC. Donation of samples came from alopecia patients who were 18 to 70 years old and suitable for DPC. This clonotype was counted at least ten times. What it binds is unknown. Study-wide results and caveats: Controls formed significantly fewer large CDR3 similarity clusters than expanded TCRs did. The immune response of these alopecia patients might not match healthy individuals'.

CDR3 length: 12 residues. Germline values: CDR1 SQVTM, CDR2 ANQGSEA. The germline V and J ends were trimmed by 8 bases and 2 bases, with 12 bases remaining between them. TCRdb reprocessed the RACE reads with MiXCR, giving one entry per CDR3 protein. The data contain 380,000 or so distinct CDR3 sequences, about 4.4% of them seen just once; the ten biggest clones take up under 3%. This sequence joins TRBV29-1 and TRBJ2-5; D perhaps matches TRBD2 (5 bases). The input for sequencing was whole blood, taken in connection with sensitization to the hapten diphenylcyclopropenone (DPC). The source is a woman aged 50 to 60 with alopecia areata. Some clones in this sample may be carry-over from other donors' samples. CDR3 nucleotide sequence: TGCAGCTTCCGGACTGAGCAAGAGACCCAGTACTTC. Protein sequence: CSFRTEQETQYF. The whole variable domain, filled in from reference TRBV29-1 and TRBJ2-5, reads SAVISQKPSRDICQRGTSLTIQCQVDSQVTMMFWYRQQPGQSLTLIATANQGSEATYESGFVIDKFPISRPNLTFSTLTVSNMSPEDSSIYLCSFRTEQETQYFGPGTRLLVL.